These 31 T cell receptor beta chains share one sample of origin, sequenced in a study of blood T cell repertoires in COVID-19. TCRdb's table, derived via immunoSEQ multiplex PCR, lists solely in-frame clones and lacks some. This sample has roughly 250,000 clones, with more than 75% found just once. The material sequenced was peripheral blood. The receptor source for this set is a woman in her sixties with active or convalescent COVID-19.

For the CDR3, the DNA is TGCGCCAGCAGCCAGGAACAGGGGGCACGGTACGAGCAGTACTTC. Translated: CASSQEQGARYEQYF. This chain links TRBV4-3 with TRBJ2-7; 9 bases line up with TRBD1. V lost 3 bases and J lost 4; bases outside the gene matches: 7. Germline V CDR1 and CDR2: LGHNA, YSLEER. This CDR3 contains 15 residues.

This clone was counted a single time. The genes are TRBV7-3 and TRBJ2-5, with 8 bases fitting TRBD2. The CDR3 extends over 18 amino acids. Trimming cost V 5 bases and J 1 base; bases outside gene matches: 15. Germline-derived CDR1 and CDR2 are SGHTA and FQGTGA. CDR3 protein: CASSARLDTSGGQETQYF. As DNA, the CDR3 is TGTGCCAGCAGCGCCCGGTTAGATACGAGCGGGGGCCAAGAGACCCAGTACTTC. Using reference TRBV7-3 and TRBJ2-5 for the parts outside the CDR3, the full variable domain is GAGVSQTPSNKVTEKGKYVELRCDPISGHTALYWYRQSLGQGPEFLIYFQGTGAADDSGLPNDRFFAVRPEGSVSTLKIQRTERGDSAVYLCASSARLDTSGGQETQYFGPGTRLLVL.

The chain combines TRBV19 with TRBJ2-4; 7 bases fit TRBD2. With 3 bases clipped from V and 0 bases from J, the junction kept 8 bases outside the gene matches. There are 17 residues in the CDR3. Germline V gene lookup returns CDR1 LNHDA and CDR2 SQIVND (reference sequence). CDR3 in DNA: TGTGCCAGTAGTATGATCGGGAGGACCCTAGCCAAAAACATTCAGTACTTC. Translated, it gives CASSMIGRTLAKNIQYF.

The V and J genes are TRBV5-5 and TRBJ2-3, with D tentatively TRBD2 (5 bases). Deletions cut 1 base from V and 4 bases from J, with 7 bases between. This CDR3 is 13 amino acids long. Looked up from germline, CDR1 is SGHKS and CDR2 is YYEKEE (reference sequence). CDR3 coding DNA: TGTGCCAGCAGCTTGCTAGCCCCAGATACGCAGTATTTT. Translated, it gives CASSLLAPDTQYF.

This clone was counted between two and nine times. The chain carries TRBV6-5 and TRBJ2-5, with a weak D call TRBD2 (7 bases). This CDR3 has 15 residues. Germline V gene data show CDR1 as MNHEY and CDR2 as SVGAGI. Deletions cut 5 bases from V and 1 base from J, with 14 bases between. The CDR3 reads CASSRGGPSQETQYF. The CDR3 DNA follows: TGTGCCAGCAGTAGGGGGGGGCCAAGCCAAGAGACCCAGTACTTC.

This clone was detected ten times or more. The rearrangement links TRBV3-1 (or the pseudogene TRBV3-2) to TRBJ2-5; 8 nucleotides line up with TRBD2. CDR3 size: 15 residues. The germline CDR1 and CDR2 sequences are LGHDT and YNNKEL (reference sequence). After removal of 1 base from V and 9 bases from J, the junction contained 10 bases not matched to a gene. The CDR3 here is CASSQGAGGPSAQYF. The CDR3, as DNA: TGTGCCAGCAGCCAAGGCGCGGGGGGACCCTCGGCCCAGTACTTC.

The chain carries TRBV7-9 and TRBJ2-1, with D possibly matching TRBD2 (6 bases). The germline V gene encodes CDR1 SEHNR and CDR2 FQNEAQ (reference sequence). V was shortened by 5 bases and J by 4 bases, with 12 bases between the two germline ends. The CDR3 is made up of 14 amino acids. This CDR3 is CASSLTGGYNEQFF. The CDR3 region has the DNA TGTGCCAGCAGCCTCACTGGGGGGTACAATGAGCAGTTCTTC.

V gene TRBV5-4 combines with J gene TRBJ2-5; 10 nucleotides match TRBD2. The CDR3 runs 16 residues. With V trimmed by 2 bases and J by 5 bases, 9 bases remained unmatched. CDR1 is SGHNT, CDR2 YYREEE, per germline (reference sequence). CDR3 protein: CASSFIAGGPWETQYF. CDR3 nucleotides: TGTGCCAGCAGCTTTATAGCGGGGGGCCCGTGGGAGACCCAGTACTTC.

The chain employs TRBV18 and TRBJ1-2, with TRBD1 identical over 7 bases. The CDR3 covers 16 residues. Germline V lookup: CDR1 KGHSH, CDR2 LQKENI. V shed 1 base and J 8 bases; nucleotides not matched to a gene: 13. CDR3 DNA sequence: TGTGCCAGCTCACCACAGACAGGGAAAGTTCAGAAGGGCTACACCTTC. Protein product: CASSPQTGKVQKGYTF.

The chain carries TRBV6-5 and TRBJ1-1; D may be TRBD1 (5 bases). V shed 6 bases and J shed 1 base, with 15 bases lying between them. There are 15 residues in the CDR3. The germline CDR1 and CDR2 sequences are MNHEY and SVGAGI. The CDR3: CASSPWGRENTEAFF. The CDR3 bases are TGTGCCAGCAGCCCCTGGGGCAGGGAGAACACTGAAGCTTTCTTT.

This sequence joins TRBV27 and TRBJ2-7; D ambiguous. The CDR3 runs to 13 residues. Trimming removed 4 bases at V and 0 bases at J, with 7 bases between. Germline V gene lookup returns CDR1 MNHEY and CDR2 SMNVEV (reference sequence). In nucleotides, the CDR3 is TGTGCCAGCAGTTACGGGTTCTCCTACGAGCAGTACTTC. This codes for CASSYGFSYEQYF.

V is TRBV24-1 and J is TRBJ2-2, with a tentative D call TRBD1 (5 bases). CDR3 length: 12 residues. CDR1 is KGHDR and CDR2 is SFDVKD in the germline V gene. The V end lost 6 bases, the J end lost 7 bases, and 8 bases lay between the germline ends. The CDR3, as DNA: TGTGCCACCAGTTTAGGGGTCGGGGAGCTGTTTTTT. This codes for CATSLGVGELFF.

The chain recombines TRBV25-1 with TRBJ2-1; perhaps TRBD1 as D (6 bases). The germline V gene encodes CDR1 MGHDK and CDR2 SYGVNS. V dropped 5 bases and J dropped 7 bases, with 18 bases sitting between them. The CDR3 sequence is 15 residues long. Here the CDR3 reads CASSFLTGGGNEQFF. The CDR3 DNA sequence: TGTGCCAGCAGTTTTCTGACAGGTGGGGGTAATGAGCAGTTCTTC.

The chain links TRBV3-1 (or the pseudogene TRBV3-2) to TRBJ2-7, with 10 bases matching TRBD2. Per germline, CDR1 LGHDT and CDR2 YNNKEL (reference sequence). CDR3 length: 14 residues. The J segment lost 6 bases and the V segment lost 4 bases, leaving 6 bases of the junction unmatched. The CDR3 loop reads CASSPIAGGGEQYF. In DNA form, the CDR3 reads TGTGCCAGCAGCCCCATAGCGGGAGGCGGCGAGCAGTACTTC.

This chain connects TRBV7-6 to TRBJ1-3; possible D gene TRBD1, 5 bases. The CDR3 has 16 residues. With 1 base removed from V and 0 bases from J, the gap between germline ends came to 10 bases. Germline V gene sequence: CDR1 SGHVS, CDR2 FNYEAQ. The CDR3 protein is CASSLGQGLSGNTIYF. The DNA for the CDR3 is TGTGCCAGCAGCTTAGGGCAGGGCCTCTCTGGAAACACCATATATTTT.

This chain uses TRBV9 with TRBJ2-2; possible D gene TRBD2, 5 bases. Trimming stripped 3 bases from V and 1 base from J, with 19 bases between. Germline-derived CDR1 and CDR2 are SGDLS and YYNGEE. The CDR3 consists of 18 residues. Here the CDR3 reads CASSDPSRSSWNTGELFF. The CDR3 coding sequence is TGTGCCAGCAGCGACCCTTCCCGATCTAGCTGGAACACCGGGGAGCTGTTTTTT.

The chain carries TRBV7-3 and TRBJ2-1; D unclear. The CDR3 covers 11 residues. With 3 bases removed from V and 10 bases from J, the gap between germline ends came to 7 bases. The germline V gene has CDR1 SGHTA and CDR2 FQGTGA. Here the CDR3 reads CASSFQFEQFF. CDR3 DNA sequence: TGTGCCAGCAGCTTCCAGTTCGAGCAGTTCTTC.

The genes are TRBV7-9 and TRBJ2-1; 7 positions agree with TRBD2. Germline lookup yields CDR1 SEHNR and CDR2 FQNEAQ (reference sequence). The CDR3 is made up of 14 amino acids. The J segment lost 9 bases and the V segment lost 5 bases, leaving 10 bases of the junction unmatched. The CDR3 here is CASSGRTSSGEQFF. The CDR3 DNA is TGTGCCAGCAGCGGAAGGACTAGTTCAGGTGAGCAGTTCTTC.

Written as DNA, the CDR3 is TGTGCCAGCAGCCCAGGTTACCAAGAGACCCAGTACTTC. Amino acid sequence: CASSPGYQETQYF. The chain couples TRBV3-1 (or the pseudogene TRBV3-2) to TRBJ2-5; D call uncertain. The CDR3 runs to 13 residues. V was shortened by 4 bases and J by 0 bases, with 6 bases between the two germline ends. CDR1 is LGHDT, CDR2 YNNKEL, per germline (reference sequence).

The CDR3 DNA reads as TGTGCCAGCAGCTTAGTGGCAGGCACAGATACGCAGTATTTT. Translation: CASSLVAGTDTQYF. The rearrangement joins TRBV11-2 to TRBJ2-3, with D unresolved. The germline CDR1 and CDR2 sequences are SGHAT and FQNNGV. CDR3 length: 14 amino acids. V lost 1 base to trimming and J lost 1 base, with 6 bases between them.

This chain links TRBV14 with TRBJ1-1, with D hard to call. Looked up from germline, CDR1 is SGHDN and CDR2 is FVKESK. The V end was cut by 0 bases, the J end by 5 bases, with 10 bases between. The CDR3 sequence is 14 residues long. The CDR3 sequence: CASSQEAGLTEAFF. CDR3 DNA sequence: TGTGCCAGCAGCCAAGAAGCAGGACTGACTGAAGCTTTCTTT.

The chain couples TRBV7-9 to TRBJ2-3; a weak D match, TRBD2 (6 bases). The CDR3 is 19 residues long. Trimming shortened V by 1 base and J by 0 bases, and 20 bases separated the two germline ends. Looked up from germline, CDR1 is SEHNR and CDR2 is FQNEAQ (reference sequence). CDR3 sequence reads: CASSLGRGSGPTSTDTQYF. Here the CDR3 DNA reads TGTGCCAGCAGCTTAGGGCGGGGTAGCGGACCGACTAGCACAGATACGCAGTATTTT.

This clone was recorded only once. The rearrangement links TRBV29-1 to TRBJ2-1; 10 positions agree with TRBD2. Germline V CDR1 and CDR2: SQVTM, ANQGSEA. The CDR3 contains 15 residues. V was clipped by 6 bases and J by 0 bases; unmatched bases: 5. The CDR3 reads CSVRLAGLSYNEQFF. CDR3 bases: TGCAGCGTACGACTAGCGGGCCTCTCCTACAATGAGCAGTTCTTC.

As to this clone: Distinct nucleotide sequences in the sample also encode this CDR3. The chain carries TRBV20-1 and TRBJ1-1; weak D call: TRBD1 (5 bases). Germline assignment: CDR1 DFQATT and CDR2 SNEGSKA (reference sequence). Trimming removed 3 bases at V and 4 bases at J, with 6 bases between. There are 11 residues in the CDR3. This CDR3 reads CSARGGTEAFF. In nucleotides, the CDR3 is TGCAGTGCTAGGGGGGGCACTGAAGCTTTCTTT.

The chain recombines TRBV19 with TRBJ2-7, with a weak D call TRBD2 (6 bases). Germline V gives CDR1 LNHDA, CDR2 SQIVND (reference sequence). V gave up 4 bases and J gave up 0 bases, with 16 bases separating them. This CDR3 spans 16 amino acids. In DNA form, the CDR3 reads TGTGCCAGTAGTAGGTCATCGGACGGGAGCTCCTACGAGCAGTACTTC. This sequence encodes CASSRSSDGSSYEQYF.

J is TRBJ2-3 and V is TRBV21-1; the table's TRBD2 call for D was not verified on the DNA. TRBV21-1 is a pseudogene. The CDR3 covers 17 residues. CDR3 DNA sequence: TGTGCCAGCATCCCCCGGCGCGGTCGGAAGGGCACAGATACGCAGTATTTT. Its translation is CASIPRRGRKGTDTQYF.

J is TRBJ2-7 and V is TRBV30; D might be TRBD1 (5 bases). CDR1 and CDR2 from the germline V gene are GTSNPN and SVGIG (reference sequence). V was trimmed by 2 bases and J by 6 bases, leaving 14 bases between them. The CDR3 has 13 amino acids. CDR3 residues: CAWSPGWGLEQYF. The CDR3 nucleotides are TGTGCCTGGAGTCCCGGTTGGGGCCTCGAGCAGTACTTC.

This rearrangement joins TRBV7-6 to TRBJ1-1; D is possibly TRBD1 (6 bases). The germline CDR1 and CDR2 sequences are SGHVS and FNYEAQ. The CDR3 contains 13 residues. V lost 5 bases, J lost 9 bases, and 16 bases lay in between. This chain's CDR3 is CASSQNRGQKAFF. The CDR3, as DNA: TGTGCCAGCAGCCAAAACAGAGGACAGAAAGCTTTCTTT.

The chain carries TRBV5-1 and TRBJ1-1; no firm D call. Per germline, CDR1 SGHRS and CDR2 YFSETQ. The CDR3 is made up of 14 amino acids. Trimming left V 5 bases short and J 0 bases short, with 11 bases between. The CDR3 sequence: CASRSRYMNTEAFF. CDR3 nucleotide sequence: TGCGCCAGCAGGTCCCGTTACATGAACACTGAAGCTTTCTTT.

This rearrangement joins TRBV2 to TRBJ1-1; no firm D call. The CDR3 runs 13 residues. Germline CDR1 SNHLY, CDR2 FYNNEI. The germline V and J ends were trimmed by 10 bases and 5 bases, with 17 bases remaining between them. CDR3 sequence reads: CAKKRGSGTEAFF. Here the CDR3 DNA reads TGTGCCAAGAAAAGAGGGAGTGGGACTGAAGCTTTCTTT.

The chain links TRBV29-1 to TRBJ2-7; D might be TRBD1 (7 bases). The CDR3 is 15 residues long. Looked up from germline, CDR1 is SQVTM and CDR2 is ANQGSEA. Deletions cut 5 bases from V and 0 bases from J, with 17 bases between. In nucleotides, the CDR3 is TGCAGCGTTCTAGGGGGGCAGGGGGGCTCCTACGAGCAGTACTTC. Translated: CSVLGGQGGSYEQYF.